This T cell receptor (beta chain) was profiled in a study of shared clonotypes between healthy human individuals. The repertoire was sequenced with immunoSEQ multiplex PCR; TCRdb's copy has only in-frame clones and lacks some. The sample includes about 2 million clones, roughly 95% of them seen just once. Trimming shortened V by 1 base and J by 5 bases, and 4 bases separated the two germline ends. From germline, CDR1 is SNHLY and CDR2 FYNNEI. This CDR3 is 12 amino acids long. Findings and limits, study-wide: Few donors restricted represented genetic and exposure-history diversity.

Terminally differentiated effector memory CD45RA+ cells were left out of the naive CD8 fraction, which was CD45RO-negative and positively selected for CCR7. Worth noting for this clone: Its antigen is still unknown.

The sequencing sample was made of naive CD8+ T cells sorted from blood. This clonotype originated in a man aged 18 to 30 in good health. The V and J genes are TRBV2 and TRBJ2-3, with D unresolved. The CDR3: CASSEEIDTQYF. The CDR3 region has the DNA TGTGCCAGCAGTGAAGAAATAGATACGCAGTATTTT.